One and the same sample provided the 28 T cell receptor beta chains below, sequenced in a study of OX40 agonist ivuxolimab in advanced cancers. Profiling relied on immunoSEQ multiplex PCR, and the TCRdb table lists in-frame clones only, not all of them. The table includes 65,000 to 90,000 clones, 85% to 90% detected once. The starting material was CD4+ or CD8+ T cells sorted from blood, obtained in a trial of the OX40 agonist ivuxolimab. Every receptor here comes from an adult with an advanced solid tumor such as melanoma, head and neck, liver or kidney cancer.

The chain has TRBV7-2 and TRBJ2-5; D uncertain. Germline CDR1 SGHTA, CDR2 FQGNSA. V lost 0 bases and J lost 2, with 7 bases in between. This CDR3 contains 14 residues. CDR3 protein: CASSLAVHQETQYF. The CDR3 nucleotides are TGTGCCAGCAGCTTAGCCGTCCATCAAGAGACCCAGTACTTC.

The chain combines TRBV2 with TRBJ2-2; 8 bases line up with TRBD2. Per germline, CDR1 SNHLY and CDR2 FYNNEI. The CDR3 totals 14 residues. V gave up 10 bases and J gave up 0 bases; unmatched junction bases: 4. CDR3 nucleotides: TGTGCCACCGGGAGGGCCACGAACACCGGGGAGCTGTTTTTT. Protein sequence: CATGRATNTGELFF. Based on the CDR3 plus reference TRBV2 and TRBJ2-2, the full variable domain is EPEVTQTPSHQVTQMGQEVILRCVPISNHLYFYWYRQILGQKVEFLVSFYNNEISEKSEIFDDQFSVERPDGSNFTLKIRSTKLEDSAMYFCATGRATNTGELFFGEGSRLTVL.

The chain joins TRBV28 to TRBJ2-7; 8 nucleotides match TRBD2. This CDR3 has 14 amino acids. The trim removed 6 bases at V and 5 bases at J, leaving 9 bases unmatched. From germline, CDR1 is MDHEN and CDR2 SYDVKM. The CDR3 sequence is CASSSPSGRNEQYF. The CDR3 DNA is TGTGCCAGCAGCTCCCCAAGCGGGAGAAACGAGCAGTACTTC.

This clone was detected only once. The chain combines TRBV7-2 with TRBJ2-5; the match to TRBD1 covers 8 bases. The ends lost 5 bases at V and 9 bases at J; junction bases unmatched: 20. In germline, CDR1 is SGHTA, CDR2 FQGNSA. The CDR3 sequence is 17 residues long. CDR3 bases: TGTGCCAGCAGCCCTCAGATGGCAGGGGGCCCTTTCGCGGCCCAGTACTTC. It translates to CASSPQMAGGPFAAQYF.

This rearrangement joins TRBV27 to TRBJ2-1; no definite D call. CDR1 is MNHEY, CDR2 SMNVEV, per germline (reference sequence). Trimming shortened V by 2 bases and J by 9 bases, and 14 bases separated the two germline ends. CDR3 length: 14 amino acids. The DNA for the CDR3 is TGTGCCAGCAGTTTACGTCTGGCGAGCACTGAGCAGTTCTTC. It is translated as CASSLRLASTEQFF.

V gene TRBV18 combines with J gene TRBJ2-4, with no clear D. This CDR3 is 15 amino acids long. The V gene lost 5 bases and the J gene lost 10 bases, with 21 bases spanning the gap. Germline V gene data show CDR1 as KGHSH and CDR2 as LQKENI. CDR3 loop: CASSSTLGQKHIQYF. The CDR3 DNA reads TGTGCCAGCTCATCCACCCTCGGCCAAAAACATATTCAGTACTTC.

The chain recombines TRBV6-5 with TRBJ2-7; perhaps TRBD1 as D (5 bases). CDR3 length: 15 residues. Per the germline V gene, CDR1 is MNHEY and CDR2 is SVGAGI. V dropped 6 bases and J dropped 2 bases, with 17 bases sitting between them. The CDR3 is CASRARQGPAYEQYF. The CDR3 bases are TGTGCCAGCAGAGCGAGGCAGGGCCCGGCCTACGAGCAGTACTTC.

This rearrangement joins TRBV6-4 to TRBJ2-1; TRBD2 aligns across 8 bases. V lost 3 bases to trimming and J lost 9 bases; unmatched junction nucleotides: 13. The CDR3 is 16 residues long. The germline V gene has CDR1 MRHNA and CDR2 SNTAGT. The CDR3 bases are TGTGCCAGCAGTGAGTCGCTCGGGACTAGAACTTTTGAGCAGTTCTTC. Encoded protein: CASSESLGTRTFEQFF.

This clone was recorded once. This chain connects TRBV28 to TRBJ2-2; 10 nucleotides agree with TRBD2. The CDR3 totals 15 residues. Germline CDR1 and CDR2: MDHEN and SYDVKM. V dropped 4 bases and J dropped 7; count of bases not matched to a gene: 6. This chain's CDR3 is CASSSSGSGGGELFF. The CDR3 DNA follows: TGTGCCAGCAGTTCTAGCGGGAGTGGTGGCGGGGAGCTGTTTTTT. Drawing the rest from reference TRBV28 and TRBJ2-2, the complete variable domain is DVKVTQSSRYLVKRTGEKVFLECVQDMDHENMFWYRQDPGLGLRLIYFSYDVKMKEKGDIPEGYSVSREKKERFSLILESASTNQTSMYLCASSSSGSGGGELFFGEGSRLTVL.

The chain carries TRBV2 and TRBJ2-1; 13 bases match TRBD2. V was clipped by 6 bases and J by 6 bases; unmatched bases: 2. The CDR3 extends over 14 amino acids. Germline values: CDR1 SNHLY, CDR2 FYNNEI. CDR3 in DNA: TGTGCCAGCAGGCGGACTAGCGGGAGCAATGAGCAGTTCTTC. Amino acids: CASRRTSGSNEQFF.

The CDR3 DNA follows: TGTGCCAGCAGTGGATTGACAGGGGAAAATCAGCCCCAGCATTTT. It codes for CASSGLTGENQPQHF. The chain carries TRBV2 and TRBJ1-5, with 8 bases identical to TRBD1. J was trimmed by 4 bases and V by 4 bases; bases with no gene match: 6. Germline assignment: CDR1 SNHLY and CDR2 FYNNEI. The CDR3 is made up of 15 amino acids.

The chain combines TRBV7-2 with TRBJ1-5, with 7 nucleotides matching TRBD1. V shed 5 bases, J shed 3 bases, and the junction held 4 bases outside the gene matches. The CDR3 has 14 residues. Germline values: CDR1 SGHTA, CDR2 FQGNSA. DNA of the CDR3: TGTGCCAGCAGCACAGGGGTAAACAATCAGCCCCAGCATTTT. Its protein is CASSTGVNNQPQHF.

The chain carries TRBV29-1 and TRBJ1-2; D gene ambiguous. Germline CDR1 is SQVTM and CDR2 is ANQGSEA. The CDR3 contains 12 residues. Trimming stripped 4 bases from V and 2 bases from J, with 8 bases between. For the CDR3, the DNA is TGCAGCGTTGGGTCTCGGAACTATGGCTACACCTTC. It codes for CSVGSRNYGYTF.

The chain couples TRBV10-3 to TRBJ2-7, with 8 bases fitting TRBD2. CDR1 is ENHRY, CDR2 SYGVKD, per germline. The CDR3 contains 14 residues. V gave up 3 bases and J gave up 1 base; unmatched junction bases: 2. CDR3 residues: CAISELAESYEQYF. CDR3 nucleotides: TGTGCCATCAGTGAACTAGCGGAATCCTACGAGCAGTACTTC.

V and J are TRBV7-8 and TRBJ2-1; D may be TRBD2 (5 bases). The CDR3 extends over 14 amino acids. V dropped 3 bases and J dropped 5 bases, with 11 bases sitting between them. CDR1 and CDR2 from the germline V gene are SGHVS and FQNEAQ. CDR3: CASSLRESDNEQFF. The DNA of the CDR3 is TGTGCCAGCAGCTTGAGGGAATCCGACAATGAGCAGTTCTTC.

J is TRBJ2-7 and V is TRBV7-2; possible D gene TRBD1, 5 bases. This CDR3 spans 14 amino acids. In germline, CDR1 is SGHTA, CDR2 FQGNSA. V lost 2 bases, J lost 4 bases, and 12 bases lay in between. CDR3 region: CASSLRRESYEQYF. DNA of the CDR3: TGTGCCAGCAGCTTACGCAGGGAATCATACGAGCAGTACTTC.

This chain links TRBV28 with TRBJ2-3, with 12 bases that match TRBD2. CDR3 size: 17 residues. J was trimmed by 5 bases and V by 6 bases; bases with no gene match: 12. The V gene's germline CDR1 is MDHEN and CDR2 SYDVKM. The CDR3 sequence is CASSSPTSGRGGDTQYF. The DNA of the CDR3 is TGTGCCAGCAGCTCACCGACTAGCGGGAGAGGGGGAGATACGCAGTATTTT.

The chain carries TRBV6-5 and TRBJ1-5; 9 positions match TRBD1. This CDR3 region has 14 residues. Losses at the gene ends were 5 bases for V and 3 bases for J; bases not matched to a gene: 2. Per the germline V gene, CDR1 is MNHEY and CDR2 is SVGAGI. CDR3 nucleotide sequence: TGTGCCAGCAGTAGGGACAGGGACAATCAGCCCCAGCATTTT. It translates to CASSRDRDNQPQHF.

The chain recombines TRBV14 with TRBJ2-1, with a weak D call TRBD2 (5 bases). CDR3 size: 14 residues. The ends were cut back, 4 bases at V and 6 bases at J, with 13 bases in the middle. The V gene's germline CDR1 is SGHDN and CDR2 FVKESK. This CDR3 is CASSPVRAANEQFF. Written as DNA, the CDR3 is TGTGCCAGCAGCCCGGTGCGGGCCGCCAATGAGCAGTTCTTC. The full variable domain, in which reference TRBV14 and TRBJ2-1 provide the parts outside the CDR3, is EAGVTQFPSHSVIEKGQTVTLRCDPISGHDNLYWYRRVMGKEIKFLLHFVKESKQDESGMPNNRFLAERTGGTYSTLKVQPAELEDSGVYFCASSPVRAANEQFFGPGTRLTVL.

The CDR3 sequence: CASSLSIMGQGPSYEQYF. In nucleotides, the CDR3 is TGTGCCAGCAGTTTATCGATAATGGGACAGGGGCCCTCCTACGAGCAGTACTTC. The chain joins TRBV27 to TRBJ2-7, with 10 bases identical to TRBD1. Germline V gene lookup returns CDR1 MNHEY and CDR2 SMNVEV (reference sequence). There are 18 residues in the CDR3. Trimming took 0 bases from V and 0 from J; bases not matched to a gene: 8.

V usage is TRBV28 and J usage is TRBJ2-7, with D perhaps TRBD1 (5 bases). V shed 5 bases and J shed 2 bases, with 16 bases lying between them. Germline-derived CDR1 and CDR2 are MDHEN and SYDVKM. This CDR3 region has 15 residues. The CDR3 here is CASSHQEGAAYEQYF. The CDR3, as DNA: TGTGCCAGCAGTCACCAGGAAGGGGCGGCCTACGAGCAGTACTTC.

This chain links TRBV11-2 with TRBJ2-3, with D perhaps matching TRBD2 (6 bases). The V gene's germline CDR1 is SGHAT and CDR2 FQNNGV. Between the trimmed V and J ends, which lost 0 bases and 5 bases, there was a span of 9 bases. There are 14 residues in the CDR3. CDR3 coding DNA: TGTGCCAGCAGCTTAGATCGGGGGTTAGATACGCAGTATTTT. Its translation is CASSLDRGLDTQYF.

The chain joins TRBV5-1 to TRBJ2-3; D is ambiguous. V shed 4 bases and J shed 1 base, with 13 bases lying between them. Germline V CDR1 and CDR2: SGHRS, YFSETQ. This CDR3 is built from 15 residues. The CDR3 DNA reads as TGCGCCAGCAGCCTCGTGGAATTGGGCACAGATACGCAGTATTTT. It is translated as CASSLVELGTDTQYF. The whole variable domain, remainder taken from reference TRBV5-1 and TRBJ2-3, is KAGVTQTPRYLIKTRGQQVTLSCSPISGHRSVSWYQQTPGQGLQFLFEYFSETQRNKGNFPGRFSGRQFSNSRSEMNVSTLELGDSALYLCASSLVELGTDTQYFGPGTRLTVL.

The gene calls are TRBV7-2 and TRBJ2-1; a weak D match, TRBD2 (5 bases). V was clipped by 5 bases and J by 8 bases, with 16 bases between them. The germline CDR1 and CDR2 sequences are SGHTA and FQGNSA. The CDR3 totals 14 residues. CDR3 bases: TGTGCCAGCAGCATCCTAAGGTGGGGAGATGAGCAGTTCTTC. This gives the protein CASSILRWGDEQFF.

V and J are TRBV21-1 and TRBJ2-3; TRBD1, as called in the table, went unchecked against the DNA. TRBV21-1 is a known pseudogene. The CDR3 consists of 15 residues. The chain's CDR3 is CASSNRDRGTDTQYF. The CDR3 bases are TGTGCCAGCAGCAACCGGGACAGGGGAACAGATACGCAGTATTTT.

This chain links TRBV5-6 with TRBJ2-7, with D perhaps TRBD1 (5 bases). CDR1 is SGHDT and CDR2 is YYEEEE in the germline V gene. V gave up 3 bases and J gave up 6 bases, with 16 bases separating them. The CDR3 runs 14 residues. CDR3: CASSSFQGSVEQYF. DNA for the CDR3: TGTGCCAGCAGCTCATTTCAGGGTTCGGTCGAGCAGTACTTC.

This rearrangement joins TRBV7-3 to TRBJ2-3; D uncertain. The CDR3 totals 16 residues. CDR1 and CDR2 from the germline V gene are SGHTA and FQGTGA. Trimming shortened V by 5 bases and J by 2 bases, and 17 bases separated the two germline ends. The chain's CDR3 is CASSPQQVRTTDTQYF. CDR3 DNA sequence: TGTGCCAGCAGCCCTCAGCAGGTGCGGACCACAGATACGCAGTATTTT.

V usage is TRBV7-9 and J usage is TRBJ2-3; TRBD2 aligns across 11 bases. The CDR3 runs to 16 residues. Germline CDR1 is SEHNR and CDR2 is FQNEAQ (reference sequence). The V segment lost 0 bases and the J segment 6 bases; nucleotides outside the gene matches: 5. The CDR3 region has the DNA TGTGCCAGCAGCTTAGCTAGCGGGAGGGCCGGGGATACGCAGTATTTT. Protein: CASSLASGRAGDTQYF. The whole variable domain, remainder taken from reference TRBV7-9 and TRBJ2-3, is DTGVSQNPRHKITKRGQNVTFRCDPISEHNRLYWYRQTLGQGPEFLTYFQNEAQLEKSRLLSDRFSAERPKGSFSTLEIQRTEQGDSAMYLCASSLASGRAGDTQYFGPGTRLTVL.